The table lists the clone carrying this T cell receptor beta chain with a count of one. At the DNA level, this CDR3 is encoded by other sequences in the same sample as well. The data were obtained in a study of blood T cell repertoires in COVID-19. Trimming took 0 bases from V and 5 from J, leaving 4 bases between them. Per the germline V gene, CDR1 is LGHDT and CDR2 is YNNKEL (reference sequence). CDR3 length equals 12 residues. Measured with immunoSEQ multiplex PCR; TCRdb has only the in-frame clones, and not every one. The sample holds roughly 460,000 clones, 70% to 90% seen once. Sequencing input: peripheral blood. The rearrangement uses TRBV3-1 (or the pseudogene TRBV3-2) and TRBJ2-5; D is unclear. This sequence originates from a man between 18 and 35 years old with COVID-19, enrolled during active disease. In nucleotides, the CDR3 is TGTGCCAGCAGCCAAGAACGGGAGACCCAGTACTTC. Its protein is CASSQERETQYF.